These 20 T cell receptor beta chains were sequenced from one sample in a study of shared clonotypes between healthy human individuals. Using immunoSEQ multiplex PCR, the repertoire was profiled, and TCRdb retains in-frame clones only, with some absent. In the table there are hundreds of thousands of clones, 72% of which are singletons. Source material: memory CD4+ T cells sorted from blood. The subset is: CD45RA-negative fraction. These receptors came from a woman aged 25-40 years in good health.

In this sample, this clone turned up a few times. DNA of the CDR3: TGTGCCAGCAGCGTGAGGCCACAGGGAGGAGAGACCCAGTACTTC. Residues: CASSVRPQGGETQYF. The chain is built from TRBV5-6 and TRBJ2-5, with D possibly called TRBD1 or TRBD2 (6 bases each). The V gene lost 4 bases and the J gene lost 4 bases, with 17 bases spanning the gap. The CDR3 length is 15 residues. Germline loops: CDR1 SGHDT, CDR2 YYEEEE.

The gene calls are TRBV7-9 and TRBJ2-7; the match to TRBD2 covers 10 bases. The CDR3 spans 14 residues. The junction had 3 bases not matched to a gene; V was cut back by 1 base and J by 6 bases. CDR1 and CDR2 (germline): SEHNR, FQNEAQ (reference sequence). The chain's CDR3 is CASSLVAGGSEQYF. CDR3 sequence (DNA): TGTGCCAGCAGCTTAGTAGCGGGAGGAAGCGAGCAGTACTTC.

Note on this clone: Within the sample, other DNA sequences also encode this same CDR3. The rearrangement uses TRBV5-1 and TRBJ2-5, with D perhaps TRBD1 (5 bases). V dropped 1 base and J dropped 3 bases, with 13 bases sitting between them. This CDR3 contains 15 residues. Germline assignment: CDR1 SGHRS and CDR2 YFSETQ. The CDR3 sequence: CASSLLGVREETQYF. In DNA form, the CDR3 reads TGCGCCAGCAGCTTGCTAGGCGTCAGGGAAGAGACCCAGTACTTC.

This chain joins TRBV2 and TRBJ2-3; D may be TRBD1 or TRBD2 (5 bases each). Trimming removed 6 bases from V and 4 bases from J, with 29 bases in between. The CDR3 sequence is 19 residues long. CDR1 and CDR2 (germline): SNHLY, FYNNEI. Here the CDR3 DNA reads TGTGCCAGCAGCGATATAGGGACCGAATATACCCGAGGGCCAGATACGCAGTATTTT. Its translation is CASSDIGTEYTRGPDTQYF. Combining the CDR3 with reference TRBV2 and TRBJ2-3 gives the whole variable domain EPEVTQTPSHQVTQMGQEVILRCVPISNHLYFYWYRQILGQKVEFLVSFYNNEISEKSEIFDDQFSVERPDGSNFTLKIRSTKLEDSAMYFCASSDIGTEYTRGPDTQYFGPGTRLTVL.

The rearrangement links TRBV19 to TRBJ1-2; D unclear. The CDR3 has 15 residues. From germline, CDR1 is LNHDA and CDR2 SQIVND (reference sequence). With 3 bases removed from V and 2 bases from J, the gap between germline ends came to 13 bases. Here the CDR3 reads CASSIYYGENYGYTF. The CDR3 bases are TGTGCCAGTAGTATCTATTACGGAGAGAACTATGGCTACACCTTC.

J is TRBJ1-1 and V is TRBV4-1, with TRBD1 matching 9 bases. V gave up 1 base and J gave up 6 bases; unmatched junction bases: 9. Looked up from germline, CDR1 is MGHRA and CDR2 is YSYEKL. The CDR3 has 16 residues. The CDR3: CASSQAQGAVGAEAFF. The CDR3 coding sequence is TGCGCCAGCAGCCAAGCACAGGGGGCCGTGGGCGCTGAAGCTTTCTTT.

This clone was picked up a small number of times. The CDR3 DNA sequence: TGTGCCAGCAGTGAAACGACAGTAAGAACCTACGAGCAGTACTTC. Amino acid sequence: CASSETTVRTYEQYF. This chain joins TRBV6-1 and TRBJ2-7; possible D gene TRBD1, 5 bases. V shed 2 bases and J shed 2 bases, with 13 bases lying between them. Germline loops: CDR1 MNHNS, CDR2 SASEGT. The CDR3 consists of 15 residues.

This CDR3 reads CAISGRGDLSYEQYF. CDR3 coding DNA: TGTGCCATCAGTGGAAGAGGGGACTTAAGCTACGAGCAGTACTTC. This chain links TRBV10-3 with TRBJ2-7, with D perhaps TRBD2 (6 bases). The CDR3 consists of 15 residues. Germline V lookup: CDR1 ENHRY, CDR2 SYGVKD. V dropped 4 bases and J dropped 3 bases, with 16 bases sitting between them.

V and J are TRBV28 and TRBJ1-5; 8 bases line up with TRBD1. V was clipped by 2 bases and J by 3 bases; unmatched bases: 6. The CDR3 is 16 amino acids. The V gene's germline CDR1 is MDHEN and CDR2 SYDVKM. The CDR3 coding sequence is TGTGCCAGCAGTTTAGGCACCAGGGGGCCCAATCAGCCCCAGCATTTT. Protein sequence: CASSLGTRGPNQPQHF.

The V and J genes are TRBV5-1 and TRBJ1-1; 8 bases are shared with TRBD1. The CDR3 runs to 16 residues. V trimming: 5 bases; J trimming: 3 bases; junction bases outside the gene matches: 12. Germline CDR1 and CDR2: SGHRS and YFSETQ. DNA of the CDR3: TGCGCCAGCAGACAACGACCAGGGGGCGTTCACACTGAAGCTTTCTTT. This encodes CASRQRPGGVHTEAFF.

CDR3 residues: CASRPWARAKNIQYF. The CDR3 DNA follows: TGTGCCAGCAGACCGTGGGCGCGGGCCAAAAACATTCAGTACTTC. This chain uses TRBV7-9 with TRBJ2-4; D unclear. The CDR3 has 15 amino acids. Germline CDR1 is SEHNR and CDR2 is FQNEAQ (reference sequence). Trimming left V 6 bases short and J 1 base short, with 13 bases between.

The chain couples TRBV19 to TRBJ1-1; 7 bases align to TRBD1. Germline V gene data show CDR1 as LNHDA and CDR2 as SQIVND (reference sequence). Trimming took 3 bases from V and 4 from J; bases not matched to a gene: 14. The CDR3 totals 17 residues. For the CDR3, the DNA is TGTGCCAGTAGTATGTACCGGGACAGCCAATCGGGCACTGAAGCTTTCTTT. Its translation is CASSMYRDSQSGTEAFF.

This clone was seen more than once but under ten times. The chain couples TRBV5-1 to TRBJ2-2, with D uncertain. V was clipped by 0 bases and J by 4 bases, with 7 bases between them. The germline V gene encodes CDR1 SGHRS and CDR2 YFSETQ. This CDR3 is 14 amino acids long. This CDR3 is CASSLGSGTGELFF. The DNA of the CDR3 is TGCGCCAGCAGCTTGGGATCGGGCACCGGGGAGCTGTTTTTT.

The chain carries TRBV15 and TRBJ2-3; D unresolved. Germline V gene sequence: CDR1 LNHNV, CDR2 YYDKDF (reference sequence). The CDR3 consists of 14 residues. The V and J ends lost 0 bases and 4 bases respectively, with 8 bases between them. The CDR3 region has the DNA TGTGCCACCAGCAGAGATGGCCCTCCAGATACGCAGTATTTT. Amino acids: CATSRDGPPDTQYF.

The sample holds a few counts of this clone. The V and J genes are TRBV19 and TRBJ2-1, with 7 bases fitting TRBD1. The CDR3 has 14 amino acids. V shed 7 bases and J 3 bases; nucleotides not matched to a gene: 6. The germline V gene encodes CDR1 LNHDA and CDR2 SQIVND (reference sequence). Here the CDR3 reads CASTMGQIYNEQFF. CDR3 nucleotide sequence: TGTGCCAGTACGATGGGACAGATCTACAATGAGCAGTTCTTC.

The V call is TRBV18, the J call TRBJ2-7, with D unclear. V dropped 2 bases and J dropped 0 bases, with 8 bases sitting between them. Germline V gene sequence: CDR1 KGHSH, CDR2 LQKENI. The CDR3 is 14 residues long. Written as DNA, the CDR3 is TGTGCCAGCTCACCATCGGAGACCTCCTACGAGCAGTACTTC. This encodes CASSPSETSYEQYF. Full variable domain (outside the CDR3, taken from reference TRBV18 and TRBJ2-7): NAGVMQNPRHLVRRRGQEARLRCSPMKGHSHVYWYRQLPEEGLKFMVYLQKENIIDESGMPKERFSAEFPKEGPSILRIQQVVRGDSAAYFCASSPSETSYEQYFGPGTRLTVT.

This clone was seen a single time. The chain combines TRBV19 with TRBJ1-2; perhaps TRBD1 as D (6 bases). CDR1 is LNHDA, CDR2 SQIVND, per germline (reference sequence). V was cut by 5 bases and J by 2 bases, with 12 bases left in between. The length of the CDR3 is 14 residues. In DNA, the CDR3 is TGTGCCAGTAGTCCACCGACAGGAAACTATGGCTACACCTTC. As protein: CASSPPTGNYGYTF.

V usage is TRBV6-1 and J usage is TRBJ2-3, with 9 bases lining up with TRBD1. CDR3 length equals 14 residues. The ends lost 8 bases at V and 4 bases at J; junction bases unmatched: 7. The germline gives CDR1 MNHNS, CDR2 SASEGT. The CDR3, as DNA: TGTGCCAGCGGAACAGGGGGCGTATCAGATACGCAGTATTTT. Translated, it gives CASGTGGVSDTQYF.

This chain joins TRBV14 and TRBJ2-7, with 9 bases that match TRBD1. V lost 7 bases, J lost 4 bases, and 14 bases stayed unmatched. Germline CDR1 is SGHDN and CDR2 is FVKESK. The CDR3 spans 16 residues. The CDR3 reads CASMRKTGQGFYEQYF. The CDR3, as DNA: TGTGCCAGCATGCGAAAAACGGGACAGGGTTTTTACGAGCAGTACTTC.

J is TRBJ2-2 and V is TRBV7-3; the match to TRBD2 covers 9 bases. Germline values: CDR1 SGHTA, CDR2 FQGTGA. The CDR3 is 17 residues long. Trimming removed 3 bases from V and 2 bases from J; junction bases left unmatched: 7. The CDR3 nucleotides are TGTGCCAGCAGCTTGAGGCGGACTAGCGACAACACCGGGGAGCTGTTTTTT. It specifies CASSLRRTSDNTGELFF.